These 9 T cell receptor beta chains were all obtained from the same sample, sequenced in a study of regulatory T cells in long-lasting Graves disease. Building the TCR beta libraries relied on iRepertoire HTBI primers, and CDR3 regions underwent Arm-PCR. Each CDR3 protein gets one entry after TCRdb re-called the multiplex PCR reads with MiXCR. This table holds 400,000 to 650,000 distinct CDR3 sequences, about 16% found once. Time point noted: newly diagnosed GD, antithyroid drugs for less than 3 months. PBMC RNA was the source of the TCR library. The sample was also reused in another study, on T cells in Graves' hyperthyroidism and ophthalmopathy.

The source material was peripheral blood mononuclear cells (PBMCs), sampled at new diagnosis, from a patient treated with antithyroid drugs. These receptors all come from a woman aged 35-60 years with Graves disease.

This clonotype came up many times. The CDR3 reads CSARSPGSEKLFF. CDR3 sequence (DNA): TGCAGTGCTAGAAGCCCAGGGAGTGAAAAACTGTTTTTT. The chain couples TRBV20-1 to TRBJ1-4, with D possibly matching TRBD1 (5 bases). The CDR3 runs 13 residues. The V gene's germline CDR1 is DFQATT and CDR2 SNEGSKA (reference sequence). Trimming took off 2 bases at V and 7 bases at J, with 11 bases between the two ends.

As to this clonotype: As the CDR3 is not closed by the conserved phenylalanine or tryptophan, this likely results from a read error. This chain connects TRBV5-5 to TRBJ1-2; 9 nucleotides match TRBD1. This CDR3 is 15 amino acids long. Germline V gene sequence: CDR1 SGHKS, CDR2 YYEKEE (reference sequence). The CDR3 loop reads CAGSRLGQGNYGYTL. CDR3 DNA sequence: TGTGCCGGCAGCCGCTTGGGACAGGGAAACTATGGCTACACCCTC.

This clonotype has a count of ten or more. This chain uses TRBV12-3 or TRBV12-4 with TRBJ2-7, with D maybe TRBD1 (6 bases). The length of the CDR3 is 15 residues. Trimming pared 4 bases from V and 3 bases from J, leaving 16 bases between. The CDR3 here is CASSSIPGHLYEQYF. The DNA of the CDR3 is TGTGCCAGCAGTTCCATACCGGGACACCTCTACGAGCAGTACTTC.

A single count supports this clonotype. A much larger clone differs by one base, so this may be a read error. V gene TRBV12-3 or TRBV12-4 combines with J gene TRBJ1-2, with unresolved D. The CDR3 runs to 13 residues. The V gene lost 3 bases and the J gene lost 12 bases, with 17 bases spanning the gap. The CDR3 DNA follows: TGTGCCAGCAGTTTGGCGAGTTTGCCGTCTGACACCTTC. As protein: CASSLASLPSDTF.

In its sample, this clonotype was seen many times. J is TRBJ1-2 and V is TRBV20-1; D gene uncertain. This CDR3 has 15 amino acids. The V end lost 7 bases, the J end lost 1 base, and 19 bases lay between the germline ends. In germline, CDR1 is DFQATT, CDR2 SNEGSKA (reference sequence). In DNA, the CDR3 is TGCAGTGGGCGCTATTGGGCCCGGGGTAACTATGGCTACACCTTC. Its protein is CSGRYWARGNYGYTF.

Of note for this clonotype: Germline and junction disagree at one end, which may indicate a read error. The chain carries TRBV4-1 and TRBJ2-7, with TRBD1 matching 9 bases. The CDR3 is 15 residues long. Per the germline V gene, CDR1 is MGHRA and CDR2 is YSYEKL. The CDR3 sequence: CVSSQVGQGSYEQYF. CDR3 bases: TGTGTCAGCAGCCAAGTCGGACAGGGGAGTTACGAGCAGTACTTC.

In this sample, this clonotype turned up many times. This rearrangement joins TRBV28 to TRBJ2-7, with D uncertain. CDR1 is MDHEN, CDR2 SYDVKM, per germline. V lost 6 bases and J lost 0, with 18 bases in between. This CDR3 spans 16 amino acids. CDR3 protein: CASSTDWAVGSYEQYF. The CDR3 DNA reads TGTGCCAGCAGCACTGATTGGGCCGTAGGCTCCTACGAGCAGTACTTC.

Regarding this clonotype: One base away lies a much larger clone, so this may be a sequencing read error. The chain joins TRBV6-1 to TRBJ2-5, with TRBD1 matching 7 bases. The CDR3 consists of 13 residues. Germline CDR1 and CDR2: MNHNS and SASEGT. Trimming cost V 2 bases and J 5 bases; bases outside gene matches: 2. CDR3 protein: CASSEQGEETQYF. The DNA of the CDR3 is TGTGCCAGCAGTGAACAGGGGGAGGAGACCCAGTACTTC.

As to this clonotype: A far larger clone lies a single base away; this is likely a read error. The CDR3, as DNA: TGTGCCAGCACCAAAATTCTAGGGAACACCGGAACCTACGAGCAGTTCTTC. Protein product: CASTKILGNTGTYEQFF. The chain couples TRBV12-3 or TRBV12-4 to TRBJ2-1; D gene unclear. This CDR3 has 17 amino acids. Trimming removed 7 bases at V and 10 bases at J, with 29 bases between.